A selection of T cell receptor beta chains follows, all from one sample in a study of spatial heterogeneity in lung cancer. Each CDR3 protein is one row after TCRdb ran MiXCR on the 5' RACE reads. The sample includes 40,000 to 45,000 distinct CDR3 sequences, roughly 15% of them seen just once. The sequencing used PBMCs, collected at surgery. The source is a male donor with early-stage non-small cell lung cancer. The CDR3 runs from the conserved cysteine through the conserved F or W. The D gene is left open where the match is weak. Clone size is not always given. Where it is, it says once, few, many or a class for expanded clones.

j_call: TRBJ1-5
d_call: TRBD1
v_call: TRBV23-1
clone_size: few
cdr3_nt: TGCGCCAGCAGTCCCGCCCGGGACAGCAATAGCAATCAGCCCCAGCATTTT
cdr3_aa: CASSPARDSNSNQPQHF

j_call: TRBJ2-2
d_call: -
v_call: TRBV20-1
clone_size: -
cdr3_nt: TGCAGTGCTAGAGAGGGTCCGTTGACCGGGGAGCTGTTTTTT
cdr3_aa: CSAREGPLTGELFF

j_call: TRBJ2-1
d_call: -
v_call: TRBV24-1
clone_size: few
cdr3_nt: TGTGCCACCAGTGGGCAGGGCTCCTACAATGAGCAGTTCTTC
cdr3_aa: CATSGQGSYNEQFF

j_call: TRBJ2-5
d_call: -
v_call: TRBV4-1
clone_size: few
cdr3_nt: TGCGCCAGCAGCCAAGCAGACCGGGTGCGGACCCAGTACTTC
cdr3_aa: CASSQADRVRTQYF

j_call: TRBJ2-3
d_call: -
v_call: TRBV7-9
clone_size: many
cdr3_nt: TGTGCCAGCACCAAGGCGACAGATACGCAGTATTTT
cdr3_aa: CASTKATDTQYF

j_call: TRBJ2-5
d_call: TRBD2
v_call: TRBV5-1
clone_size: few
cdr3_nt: TGCGCCAGCAGCTTGGGAATCGGGACTACTCAAGAGACCCAGTACTTC
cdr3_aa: CASSLGIGTTQETQYF

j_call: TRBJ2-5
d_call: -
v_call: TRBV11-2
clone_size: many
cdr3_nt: TGTGCCAGCAGCAAAGACACAGGGACACAAGAGACCCAGTACTTC
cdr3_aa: CASSKDTGTQETQYF

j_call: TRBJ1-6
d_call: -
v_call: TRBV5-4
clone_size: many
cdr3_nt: TGTGCCAGCAGCTTGGATGCCCAGGAGTCACCCCTCCACTTT
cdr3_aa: CASSLDAQESPLHF

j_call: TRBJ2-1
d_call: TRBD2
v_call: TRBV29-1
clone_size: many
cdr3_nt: TGCAGCGCCCTAGCGGGTAGCTCCTACAATGAGCAGTTCTTC
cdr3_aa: CSALAGSSYNEQFF

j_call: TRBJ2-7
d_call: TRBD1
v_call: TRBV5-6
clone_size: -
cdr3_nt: TGTGCCAGCAGCTTGGCCGGGACAGGGGGCTTGTACGAGCAGTACTTC
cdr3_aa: CASSLAGTGGLYEQYF

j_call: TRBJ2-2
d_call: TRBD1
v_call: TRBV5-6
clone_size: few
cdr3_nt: TGTGCCAGCAGCTTGTCGTGGACAGGGGACTCCGTAGAGCTGTTTTTT
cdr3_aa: CASSLSWTGDSVELFF

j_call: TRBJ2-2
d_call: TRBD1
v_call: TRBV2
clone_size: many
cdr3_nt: TGTGCCAGCGTACAGGGGGCAAGAACCGGGGAGCTGTTTTTT
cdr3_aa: CASVQGARTGELFF

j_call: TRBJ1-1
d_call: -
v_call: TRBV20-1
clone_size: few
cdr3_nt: TGCAGTGCTAGAGATGGGGGGCGGGCCGGGACTGAAGCTTTCTTT
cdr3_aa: CSARDGGRAGTEAFF

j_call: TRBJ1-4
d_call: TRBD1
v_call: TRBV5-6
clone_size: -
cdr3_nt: TGTGCCAGCAGCCCGGGACAGGGAAATGAAAAACTGTTTTTT
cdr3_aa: CASSPGQGNEKLFF

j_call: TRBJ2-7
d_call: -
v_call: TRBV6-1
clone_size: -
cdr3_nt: TGTGCCAGCAGTGTCTCGACAGGCGGGACCTACGAGCAGTACTTC
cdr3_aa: CASSVSTGGTYEQYF

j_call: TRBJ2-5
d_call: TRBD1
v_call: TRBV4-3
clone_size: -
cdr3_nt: TGCGCCAGCAGCCATTCCGGGACAGGGTTAGAGACCCAGTACTTC
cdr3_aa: CASSHSGTGLETQYF

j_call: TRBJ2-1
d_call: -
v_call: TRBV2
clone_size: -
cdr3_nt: TGTGCCAGCAGTGGCCTCCAGGGGAGTAATGAGCAGTTCTTC
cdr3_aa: CASSGLQGSNEQFF

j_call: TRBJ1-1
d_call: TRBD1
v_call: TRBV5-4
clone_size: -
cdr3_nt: TGTGCCAGCAGCACACCTGGACAGGGGGGGAACACTGAAGCTTTCTTT
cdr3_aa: CASSTPGQGGNTEAFF

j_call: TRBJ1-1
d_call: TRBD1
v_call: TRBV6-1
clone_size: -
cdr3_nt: TGTGCCAGCGGGGACAGGGGGCGGACTGAAGCTTTCTTT
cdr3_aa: CASGDRGRTEAFF

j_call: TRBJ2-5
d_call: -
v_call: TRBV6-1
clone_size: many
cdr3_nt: TGTGCCAGCGTCCCCGTCGGCGGACCAGGGACCCAGTACTTC
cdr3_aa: CASVPVGGPGTQYF

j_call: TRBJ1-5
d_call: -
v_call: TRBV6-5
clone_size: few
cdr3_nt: TGTGCCAGCAGTTTAACAGGGTCGAGTCAGCCCCAGCATTTT
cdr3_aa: CASSLTGSSQPQHF

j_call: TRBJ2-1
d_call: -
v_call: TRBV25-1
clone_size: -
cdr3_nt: TGTGCCAGCAGTGTTACACAGAGACGGGACCTATATTACAATGAGCAGTTCTTC
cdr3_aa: CASSVTQRRDLYYNEQFF

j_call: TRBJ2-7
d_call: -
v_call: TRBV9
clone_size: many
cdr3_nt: TGTGCCAGCAGCGTAGCGACCCTTTCCTACGAGCAGTACTTC
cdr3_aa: CASSVATLSYEQYF

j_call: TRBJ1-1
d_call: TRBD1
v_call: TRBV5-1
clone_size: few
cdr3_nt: TGCGCCAGCAGCTTGGAGGGGGCCTACACTGAAGCTTTCTTT
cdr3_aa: CASSLEGAYTEAFF

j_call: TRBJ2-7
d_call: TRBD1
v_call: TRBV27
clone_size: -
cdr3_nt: TGTGCCAGCACTGACAGGGGAAGTGAGCAGCACTTC
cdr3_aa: CASTDRGSEQHF

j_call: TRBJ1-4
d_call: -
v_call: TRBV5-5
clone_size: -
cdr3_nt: TGTGCCAGCAGCTTGGGCGCGGGGGCTGGAGAAAAACTGTTTTTT
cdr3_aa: CASSLGAGAGEKLFF

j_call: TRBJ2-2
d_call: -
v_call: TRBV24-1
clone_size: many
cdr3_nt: TGTGCCTCCTTCGACGGGAACACCGGGGAGCTGTTTTTT
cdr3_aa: CASFDGNTGELFF

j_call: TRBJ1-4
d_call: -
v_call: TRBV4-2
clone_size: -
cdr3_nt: TGTGCCAGCAGCCAAGGAGTAACTAATGAAAAACTGTTTTTT
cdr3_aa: CASSQGVTNEKLFF

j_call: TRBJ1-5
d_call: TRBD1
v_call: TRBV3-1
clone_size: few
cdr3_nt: TGTGCCAGCAGCCAAACAGGGGAGCAGCCCCAGCATTTT
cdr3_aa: CASSQTGEQPQHF

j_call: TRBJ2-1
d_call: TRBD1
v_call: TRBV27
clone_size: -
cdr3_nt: TGTGCCAGCAGCCAGGGGGCCGTTACCTACAATGAGCAGTTCTTC
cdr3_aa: CASSQGAVTYNEQFF

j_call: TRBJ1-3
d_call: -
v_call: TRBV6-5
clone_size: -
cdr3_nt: TGTGCCAGCACCGCCCGGTCCGGATCCTCTGGAAACACCATATATTTT
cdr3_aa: CASTARSGSSGNTIYF

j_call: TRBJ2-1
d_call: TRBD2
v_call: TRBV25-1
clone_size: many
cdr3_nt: TGTGCCAGCAGTGAAGTGGGGGGGTTCTACAATGAGCAGTTCTTC
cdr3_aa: CASSEVGGFYNEQFF

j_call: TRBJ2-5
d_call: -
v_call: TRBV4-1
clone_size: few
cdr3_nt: TGCGCCAGCAGCCAAGCTGGGCGGGCCGCCATCCAAGAGACCCAGTACTTC
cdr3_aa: CASSQAGRAAIQETQYF

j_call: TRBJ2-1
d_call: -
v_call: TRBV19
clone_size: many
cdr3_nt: TGTGCCAGTAGTATTCGGGGATCCTACAATGAGCAGTTCTTC
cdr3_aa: CASSIRGSYNEQFF

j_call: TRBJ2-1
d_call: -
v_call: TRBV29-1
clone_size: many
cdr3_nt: TGCAGCGTTGAGTTAGGCAGCGGTCGCCGCGGTGAGCAGTTCTTC
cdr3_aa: CSVELGSGRRGEQFF

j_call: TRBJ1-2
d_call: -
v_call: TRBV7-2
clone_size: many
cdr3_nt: TGTGCCAGCAGCCAAGGCGGCCTCTATGGCTACACCTTC
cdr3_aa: CASSQGGLYGYTF

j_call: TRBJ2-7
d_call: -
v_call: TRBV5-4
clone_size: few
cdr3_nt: TGTGCCAGCAGCTTTTTAAACAGGGATGACGAGCAGTACTTC
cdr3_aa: CASSFLNRDDEQYF